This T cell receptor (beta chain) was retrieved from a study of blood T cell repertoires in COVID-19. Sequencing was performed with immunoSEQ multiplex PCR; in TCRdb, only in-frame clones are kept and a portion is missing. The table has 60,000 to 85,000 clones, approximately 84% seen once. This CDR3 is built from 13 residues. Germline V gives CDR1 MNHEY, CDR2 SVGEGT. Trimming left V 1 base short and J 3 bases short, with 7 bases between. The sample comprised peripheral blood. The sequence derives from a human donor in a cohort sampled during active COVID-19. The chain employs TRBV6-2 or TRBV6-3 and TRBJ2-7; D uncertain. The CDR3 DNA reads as TGTGCCAGCAGTTACTTCAGGAACTACGAGCAGTACTTC. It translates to CASSYFRNYEQYF.